One sample yielded the 17 T cell receptor beta chains listed below, sequenced in a study of regulatory T cells in long-lasting Graves disease. Building of the TCR beta libraries involved iRepertoire HTBI primers and Arm-PCR of CDR3 regions. TCRdb re-analysed the multiplex PCR reads in MiXCR, keeping a single row per CDR3 protein. The data contain some 600,000 distinct CDR3 sequences, more than 15% of them singletons. Time point defined: newly diagnosed GD, antithyroid drugs for less than 3 months. Isolated PBMC RNA provided the starting material for the TCR library. These data were also reused for a study on T cells in Graves' hyperthyroidism and ophthalmopathy.

The sample in question was peripheral blood mononuclear cells (PBMCs), obtained at new diagnosis, from a patient treated with antithyroid drugs. The receptors were gathered from a man aged 18 to 30 with Graves disease.

This clonotype was seen repeatedly, ten times or more. V usage is TRBV20-1 and J usage is TRBJ2-5; 9 bases fit TRBD1. Losses at the gene ends were 4 bases for V and 6 bases for J; bases not matched to a gene: 6. Looked up from germline, CDR1 is DFQATT and CDR2 is SNEGSKA (reference sequence). The CDR3 is made up of 13 amino acids. In DNA form, the CDR3 reads TGCAGTGCTATCGGACAGGGGAAACAGACCCAGTACTTC. As protein: CSAIGQGKQTQYF.

This clonotype came up a few times. V gene TRBV3-1 combines with J gene TRBJ2-3, with 10 bases that match TRBD2. The germline CDR1 and CDR2 sequences are LGHDT and YNNKEL (reference sequence). The CDR3 has 16 residues. Losses at the gene ends were 4 bases for V and 4 bases for J; bases not matched to a gene: 8. The CDR3 is CASSRTSGYRPDTQYF. The CDR3 region has the DNA TGTGCCAGCAGCCGGACTAGCGGCTACAGGCCAGATACGCAGTATTTT.

The chain carries TRBV5-1 and TRBJ2-1, with TRBD1 as a possible D gene (6 bases). The CDR3 runs to 15 residues. With 1 base removed from V and 3 bases from J, the gap between germline ends came to 11 bases. Looked up from germline, CDR1 is SGHRS and CDR2 is YFSETQ. CDR3 sequence reads: CASSLSDRDYNEQFF. The CDR3 nucleotides are TGCGCCAGCAGCTTGTCGGACAGAGACTACAATGAGCAGTTCTTC. The complete variable domain, with remaining parts taken from reference TRBV5-1 and TRBJ2-1, reads KAGVTQTPRYLIKTRGQQVTLSCSPISGHRSVSWYQQTPGQGLQFLFEYFSETQRNKGNFPGRFSGRQFSNSRSEMNVSTLELGDSALYLCASSLSDRDYNEQFFGPGTRLTVL.

This clonotype was seen a few times. Here the CDR3 DNA reads TGTGCCAGCAGCCAAGAAGGGCCCCACCGGGACACTGAAGCTTTCTTT. Its translation is CASSQEGPHRDTEAFF. The V and J genes are TRBV14 and TRBJ1-1; D unresolved. The length of the CDR3 is 16 residues. The ends were cut back, 0 bases at V and 3 bases at J, with 14 bases in the middle. Looked up from germline, CDR1 is SGHDN and CDR2 is FVKESK.

This clonotype was recorded at least ten times. This chain connects TRBV11-2 to TRBJ2-3; 8 nucleotides line up with TRBD1. This CDR3 is built from 13 residues. V shed 7 bases, J shed 4 bases, and the junction held 4 bases outside the gene matches. Germline CDR1 reads SGHAT; CDR2 reads FQNNGV. The CDR3 DNA reads as TGTGCCAGCAACCGACAGGGGTCAGATACGCAGTATTTT. It yields the protein CASNRQGSDTQYF.

A note on this clonotype: A much bigger clone sits one base away, suggesting this may be a read error. In this CDR3 the conserved last residue, phenylalanine or tryptophan, is missing, so a read error is likely. The chain has TRBV12-3 or TRBV12-4 and TRBJ2-1; 8 bases map to TRBD2. The CDR3 is made up of 14 amino acids. V was clipped by 5 bases and J by 4 bases; unmatched bases: 4. The DNA for the CDR3 is TGTGCCAGCAGTGATCAGCGGGAGTACAATGAGCAGTTCCTC. Its translation is CASSDQREYNEQFL.

This clonotype was recorded at least ten times. The DNA of the CDR3 is TGTGCCAGCAGCCAGGCGGGGAAGCAGTTCTTC. It translates to CASSQAGKQFF. This rearrangement joins TRBV3-1 to TRBJ2-1; the D gene is possibly TRBD2 (6 bases). The CDR3 is 11 residues long. Germline lookup yields CDR1 LGHDT and CDR2 YNNKEL (reference sequence). Trimming shortened V by 3 bases and J by 11 bases, and 8 bases separated the two germline ends.

The chain uses TRBV29-1 and TRBJ1-1; TRBD1 aligns across 7 bases. CDR1 is SQVTM and CDR2 is ANQGSEA in the germline V gene. This CDR3 has 14 amino acids. With V trimmed by 3 bases and J by 7 bases, 11 bases remained unmatched. CDR3 region: CSVEGFRDRIEAFF. DNA for the CDR3: TGCAGCGTTGAGGGATTCCGGGACAGAATTGAAGCTTTCTTT.

This clonotype came up many times. V usage is TRBV6-1 and J usage is TRBJ2-7, with D perhaps given as TRBD1 or TRBD2 (6 bases each). Germline V lookup: CDR1 MNHNS, CDR2 SASEGT. The ends were cut back, 5 bases at V and 9 bases at J, with 20 bases in the middle. The CDR3 runs to 14 residues. The CDR3 region is CASSRARLVGAQYF. CDR3 DNA sequence: TGTGCCAGCAGTCGAGCGAGACTAGTGGGGGCGCAGTACTTC.

This clonotype was observed a handful of times. The chain is built from TRBV6-1 and TRBJ2-7; TRBD2 matches at 8 bases. The CDR3 consists of 16 residues. CDR1 is MNHNS and CDR2 is SASEGT in the germline V gene. Germline trimming cut 2 bases from V and 0 bases from J; bases unmatched to any gene: 6. CDR3 nucleotide sequence: TGTGCCAGCAGTGAACGGGTTAGCGGGATCTCCTACGAGCAGTACTTC. This codes for CASSERVSGISYEQYF.

This clonotype was observed many times. The junction shows a germline mismatch at one end, possibly a read error. The chain employs TRBV7-8 and TRBJ2-3, with 11 bases lining up with TRBD2. From germline, CDR1 is SGHVS and CDR2 FQNEAQ. The CDR3 has 16 residues. Here the CDR3 reads CVSSPGLAGPTDTQYF. CDR3 DNA: TGTGTCAGCAGCCCCGGACTAGCGGGCCCTACAGATACGCAGTATTTT.

This clonotype was observed at least ten times. This sequence joins TRBV20-1 and TRBJ2-5, with D maybe TRBD2 (5 bases). CDR1 is DFQATT, CDR2 SNEGSKA, per germline (reference sequence). The CDR3 length is 15 residues. V lost 3 bases and J lost 4, with 18 bases in between. The CDR3 DNA follows: TGCAGTGCTAGGGATGGGTCGGGGTATGGAGAGACCCAGTACTTC. This translates into CSARDGSGYGETQYF.

This clonotype showed up many times. The rearrangement links TRBV7-9 to TRBJ2-6; no clear D. CDR1 is SEHNR and CDR2 is FQNEAQ in the germline V gene (reference sequence). This CDR3 is built from 19 residues. Trimming took 3 bases from V and 1 from J, leaving 19 bases between them. The CDR3 DNA is TGTGCCAGCAGCTTCCCTCCGCAGTACTCCCCGTCTGGGGCCAACGTCCTGACTTTC. Residues: CASSFPPQYSPSGANVLTF. Full variable domain (outside the CDR3, taken from reference TRBV7-9 and TRBJ2-6): DTGVSQNPRHKITKRGQNVTFRCDPISEHNRLYWYRQTLGQGPEFLTYFQNEAQLEKSRLLSDRFSAERPKGSFSTLEIQRTEQGDSAMYLCASSFPPQYSPSGANVLTFGAGSRLTVL.

This clonotype was observed a few times. V is TRBV29-1 and J is TRBJ2-7; maybe TRBD1 (6 bases). V was shortened by 4 bases and J by 0 bases, with 16 bases between the two germline ends. Germline V lookup: CDR1 SQVTM, CDR2 ANQGSEA. The CDR3 runs 15 residues. CDR3 coding DNA: TGCAGCGTTGTATTTCAGGGGTCCCCCTCCTACGAGCAGTACTTC. Its protein is CSVVFQGSPSYEQYF.

Ten or more counts support this clonotype. The chain employs TRBV2 and TRBJ1-5; 11 positions match TRBD1. V shed 6 bases and J 6 bases; nucleotides not matched to a gene: 10. Germline-derived CDR1 and CDR2 are SNHLY and FYNNEI. The CDR3 covers 16 residues. CDR3 DNA sequence: TGTGCCAGCAGACCAGTCGGACAGGGGGCTATTCAGCCCCAGCATTTT. Residues: CASRPVGQGAIQPQHF.

The chain recombines TRBV6-2 or TRBV6-3 with TRBJ1-5, with TRBD1 matching over 8 bases. The CDR3 runs 16 residues. The junction had 6 bases not matched to a gene; V was cut back by 3 bases and J by 2 bases. Germline-derived CDR1 and CDR2 are MNHEY and SVGEGT. The CDR3 region has the DNA TGTGCCAGCAGTTATTACGGACAGGGAGGCAATCAGCCCCAGCATTTT. It specifies CASSYYGQGGNQPQHF.

This clonotype was observed a few times. The chain couples TRBV11-2 to TRBJ2-3; D possibly corresponds to TRBD1 (5 bases). TRBJ2-1 explains the end of the DNA better; the J call may be wrong. CDR1 is SGHAT and CDR2 is FQNNGV in the germline V gene. The CDR3 contains 13 residues. The CDR3 DNA reads TGTGCCAGCAGCTTTCGGGCGACAGATACGCAGTTCTTC. Translated, it gives CASSFRATDTQFF.